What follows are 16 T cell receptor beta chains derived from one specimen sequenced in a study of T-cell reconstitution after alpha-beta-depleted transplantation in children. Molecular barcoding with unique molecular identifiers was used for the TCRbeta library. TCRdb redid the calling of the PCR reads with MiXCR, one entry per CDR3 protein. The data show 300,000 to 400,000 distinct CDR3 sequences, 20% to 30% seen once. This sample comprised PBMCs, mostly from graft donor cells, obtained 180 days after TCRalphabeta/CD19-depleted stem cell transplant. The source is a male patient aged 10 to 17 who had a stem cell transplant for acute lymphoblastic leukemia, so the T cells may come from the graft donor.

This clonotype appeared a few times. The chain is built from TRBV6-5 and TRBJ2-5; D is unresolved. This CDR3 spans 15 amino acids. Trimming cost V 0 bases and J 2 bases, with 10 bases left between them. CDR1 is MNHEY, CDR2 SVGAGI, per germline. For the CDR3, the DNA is TGTGCCAGCAGTTACTCTTGGGGTGAGCAAGAGACCCAGTACTTC. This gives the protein CASSYSWGEQETQYF.

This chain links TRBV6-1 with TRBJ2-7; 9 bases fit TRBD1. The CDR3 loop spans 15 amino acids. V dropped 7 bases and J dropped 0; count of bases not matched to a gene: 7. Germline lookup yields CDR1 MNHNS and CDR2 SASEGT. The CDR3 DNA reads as TGTGCCAGCACCGCCGGGACAGGGACCTCCTACGAGCAGTACTTC. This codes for CASTAGTGTSYEQYF.

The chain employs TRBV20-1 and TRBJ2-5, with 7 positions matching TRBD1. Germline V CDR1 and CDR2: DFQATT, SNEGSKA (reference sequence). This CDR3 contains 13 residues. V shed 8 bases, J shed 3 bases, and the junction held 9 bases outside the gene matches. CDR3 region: CSPPGTAKETQYF. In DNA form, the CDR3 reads TGCAGTCCTCCCGGGACAGCTAAAGAGACCCAGTACTTC.

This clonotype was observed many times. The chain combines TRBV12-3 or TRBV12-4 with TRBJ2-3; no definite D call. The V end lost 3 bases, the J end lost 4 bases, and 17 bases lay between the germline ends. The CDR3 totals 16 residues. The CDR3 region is CASSLVSNPRADTQYF. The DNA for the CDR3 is TGTGCCAGCAGTTTGGTCAGTAATCCTAGGGCAGATACGCAGTATTTT.

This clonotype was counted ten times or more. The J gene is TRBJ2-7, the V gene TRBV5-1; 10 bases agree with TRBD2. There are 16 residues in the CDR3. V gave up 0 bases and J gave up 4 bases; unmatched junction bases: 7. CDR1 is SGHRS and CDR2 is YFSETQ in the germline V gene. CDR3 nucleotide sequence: TGCGCCAGCAGCTTGGAGGCTAGCGGGAGTTTTTACGAGCAGTACTTC. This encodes CASSLEASGSFYEQYF.

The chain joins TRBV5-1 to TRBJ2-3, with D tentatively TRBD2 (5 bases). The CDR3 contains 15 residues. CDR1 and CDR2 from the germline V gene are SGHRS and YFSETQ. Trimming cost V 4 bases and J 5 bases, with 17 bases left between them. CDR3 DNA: TGCGCCAGCAGCCCAGAGGGTCTCAAGGTAGATACGCAGTATTTT. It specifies CASSPEGLKVDTQYF.

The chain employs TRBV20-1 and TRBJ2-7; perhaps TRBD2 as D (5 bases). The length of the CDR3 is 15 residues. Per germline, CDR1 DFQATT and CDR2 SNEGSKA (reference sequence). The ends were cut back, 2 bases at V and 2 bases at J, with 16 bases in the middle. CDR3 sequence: CSARTPTGSPYEQYF. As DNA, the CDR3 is TGCAGTGCTAGAACTCCGACTGGGAGCCCCTACGAGCAGTACTTC.

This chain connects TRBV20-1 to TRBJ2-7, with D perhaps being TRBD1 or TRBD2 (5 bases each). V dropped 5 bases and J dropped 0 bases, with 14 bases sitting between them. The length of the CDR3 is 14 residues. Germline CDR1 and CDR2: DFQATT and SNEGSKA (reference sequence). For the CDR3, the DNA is TGCAGTGCTCGGGACCCCTTTTCCTCCTACGAGCAGTACTTC. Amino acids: CSARDPFSSYEQYF.

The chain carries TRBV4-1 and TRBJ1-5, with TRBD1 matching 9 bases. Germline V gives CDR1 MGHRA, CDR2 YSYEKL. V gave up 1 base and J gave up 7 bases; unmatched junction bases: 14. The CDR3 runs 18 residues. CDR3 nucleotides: TGCGCCAGCAGCCAAGTAAGGGGAGACAGGGGGATTGGGCAGCCCCAGCATTTT. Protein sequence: CASSQVRGDRGIGQPQHF.

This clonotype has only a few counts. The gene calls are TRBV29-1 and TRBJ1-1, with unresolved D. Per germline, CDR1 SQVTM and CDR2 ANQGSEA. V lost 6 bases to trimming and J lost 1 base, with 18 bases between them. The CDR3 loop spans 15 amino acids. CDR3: CSVQKVGQSNTEAFF. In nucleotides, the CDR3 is TGCAGCGTGCAAAAGGTTGGGCAGTCGAACACTGAAGCTTTCTTT. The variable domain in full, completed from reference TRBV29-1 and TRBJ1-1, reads SAVISQKPSRDICQRGTSLTIQCQVDSQVTMMFWYRQQPGQSLTLIATANQGSEATYESGFVIDKFPISRPNLTFSTLTVSNMSPEDSSIYLCSVQKVGQSNTEAFFGQGTRLTVV.

This CDR3 is CASSEWAGFDLHGGDTQYF. The DNA for the CDR3 is TGTGCCAGCAGTGAATGGGCTGGGTTTGATCTCCATGGAGGAGATACGCAGTATTTT. This chain connects TRBV25-1 to TRBJ2-3; tentatively, D is TRBD2 (5 bases). Trimming cost V 1 base and J 5 bases, with 25 bases left between them. CDR3 length: 19 residues. Germline assignment: CDR1 MGHDK and CDR2 SYGVNS. The complete variable domain, with remaining parts taken from reference TRBV25-1 and TRBJ2-3, reads EADIYQTPRYLVIGTGKKITLECSQTMGHDKMYWYQQDPGMELHLIHYSYGVNSTEKGDLSSESTVSRIRTEHFPLTLESARPSHTSQYLCASSEWAGFDLHGGDTQYFGPGTRLTVL.

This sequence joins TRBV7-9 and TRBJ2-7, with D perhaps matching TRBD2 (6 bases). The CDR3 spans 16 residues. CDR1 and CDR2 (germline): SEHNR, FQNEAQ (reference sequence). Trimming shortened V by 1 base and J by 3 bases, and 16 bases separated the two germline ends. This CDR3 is CASSLDPRDSNYEQYF. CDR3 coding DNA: TGTGCCAGCAGCTTAGACCCGAGGGACTCTAACTACGAGCAGTACTTC.

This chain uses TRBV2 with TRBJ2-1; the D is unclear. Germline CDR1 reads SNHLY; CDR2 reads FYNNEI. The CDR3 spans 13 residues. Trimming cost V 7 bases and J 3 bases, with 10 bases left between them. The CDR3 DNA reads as TGTGCCAGCAATGCCCTCAGCTACAATGAGCAGTTCTTC. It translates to CASNALSYNEQFF. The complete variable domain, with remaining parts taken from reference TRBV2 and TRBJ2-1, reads EPEVTQTPSHQVTQMGQEVILRCVPISNHLYFYWYRQILGQKVEFLVSFYNNEISEKSEIFDDQFSVERPDGSNFTLKIRSTKLEDSAMYFCASNALSYNEQFFGPGTRLTVL.

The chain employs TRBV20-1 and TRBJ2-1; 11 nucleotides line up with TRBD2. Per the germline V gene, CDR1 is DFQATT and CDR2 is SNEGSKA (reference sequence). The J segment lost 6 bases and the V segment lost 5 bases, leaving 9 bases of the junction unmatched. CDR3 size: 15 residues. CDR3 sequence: CSAPTGLAGANEQFF. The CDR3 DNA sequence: TGCAGTGCTCCTACTGGACTAGCGGGTGCCAATGAGCAGTTCTTC.

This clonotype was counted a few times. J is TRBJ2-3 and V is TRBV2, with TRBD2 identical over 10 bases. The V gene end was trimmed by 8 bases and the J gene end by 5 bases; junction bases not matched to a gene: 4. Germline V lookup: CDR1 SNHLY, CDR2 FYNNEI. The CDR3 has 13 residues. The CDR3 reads CASSKREGDTQYF. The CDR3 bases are TGTGCCAGCTCTAAGCGGGAGGGAGATACGCAGTATTTT. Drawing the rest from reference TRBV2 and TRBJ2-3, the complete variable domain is EPEVTQTPSHQVTQMGQEVILRCVPISNHLYFYWYRQILGQKVEFLVSFYNNEISEKSEIFDDQFSVERPDGSNFTLKIRSTKLEDSAMYFCASSKREGDTQYFGPGTRLTVL.

CDR3 coding DNA: TGCAGCGTCGCCTCGGTACAAGAGACCCAGTACTTC. Translation: CSVASVQETQYF. The chain links TRBV29-1 to TRBJ2-5; no reliable D call. Looked up from germline, CDR1 is SQVTM and CDR2 is ANQGSEA. Trimming shortened V by 6 bases and J by 2 bases, and 10 bases separated the two germline ends. This CDR3 spans 12 amino acids.